What follows are 8 T cell receptor beta chains derived from one specimen sequenced in a study of T cell repertoires in cytomegalovirus infection. In TCRdb, the reads were re-called with MiXCR into one record per CDR3 protein. The data show 250,000 to 300,000 distinct CDR3 sequences, with under 30% seen just once and around 14% held by the top ten. Sequenced material: PBMCs. The source of these receptors is a human donor in good health (CMV status not recorded). Some clones in this sample may be carry-over from other donors' samples.

In nucleotides, the CDR3 is TGCGCCAGCAGTCCGGAGAGCTACGAGCAGTACTTC. Its translation: CASSPESYEQYF. The chain employs TRBV5-1 and TRBJ2-7, with D unclear. The V end lost 5 bases, the J end lost 3 bases, and 9 bases lay between the germline ends. Germline assignment: CDR1 SGHRS and CDR2 YFSETQ. The CDR3 contains 12 residues.

The chain links TRBV12-3 or TRBV12-4 to TRBJ1-5; D possibly corresponds to TRBD1 (6 bases). The CDR3 runs 14 residues. Trimming removed 5 bases from V and 3 bases from J, with 11 bases in between. As DNA, the CDR3 is TGTGCCAGCAGTACCCGGGACAACAATCAGCCCCAGCATTTT. It translates to CASSTRDNNQPQHF.

This clonotype was seen only a few times. The chain carries TRBV2 and TRBJ2-7, with 10 bases lining up with TRBD2. The germline gives CDR1 SNHLY, CDR2 FYNNEI. The CDR3 sequence is 14 residues long. V was pared by 3 bases and J by 6 bases, with 5 bases of the junction left unmatched. The CDR3 here is CASSEASGSREQYF. The CDR3 nucleotides are TGTGCCAGCAGTGAGGCTAGCGGGAGCCGCGAGCAGTACTTC.

This clonotype was counted many times. This chain joins TRBV7-2 and TRBJ2-7, with TRBD2 matching over 14 bases. Looked up from germline, CDR1 is SGHTA and CDR2 is FQGNSA. V was clipped by 4 bases and J by 3 bases; unmatched bases: 11. The CDR3 loop spans 18 amino acids. This CDR3 reads CASSSPGLAGVGLYEQYF. The DNA for the CDR3 is TGTGCCAGCAGCTCCCCGGGACTAGCGGGAGTGGGGCTCTACGAGCAGTACTTC.

CDR3 sequence reads: CASRLAGGDTGELFF. DNA of the CDR3: TGTGCCAGCAGGCTAGCGGGAGGGGACACCGGGGAGCTGTTTTTT. This chain joins TRBV6-2 or TRBV6-3 and TRBJ2-2; 12 positions agree with TRBD2. The V segment lost 6 bases and the J segment 3 bases; nucleotides outside the gene matches: 2. The CDR3 totals 15 residues. Germline lookup yields CDR1 MNHEY and CDR2 SVGEGT.

To note about this clonotype: A much bigger clone sits one base away, suggesting this may be a read error. The chain couples TRBV7-9 to TRBJ1-1; D is uncertain. Germline V gene lookup returns CDR1 SEHNR and CDR2 FQNEAQ (reference sequence). The CDR3 extends over 12 amino acids. V was trimmed by 2 bases and J by 3 bases, leaving 4 bases between them. CDR3 sequence (DNA): TGTGCCAGCAGCTTAATATACACTGAAGCTTTCTTT. Translation gives CASSLIYTEAFF.

This clonotype was found many times. This rearrangement joins TRBV7-2 to TRBJ2-6, with 9 bases that match TRBD1. Germline V lookup: CDR1 SGHTA, CDR2 FQGNSA. CDR3 length equals 16 residues. Unmatched junction bases numbered 2, after V lost 3 bases and J lost 2 bases. CDR3 residues: CASSLTGGAGANVLTF. The CDR3 DNA reads TGTGCCAGCAGCTTGACAGGGGGGGCTGGGGCCAACGTCCTGACTTTC. Full variable domain (rest looked up from reference TRBV7-2 and TRBJ2-6): GAGVSQSPSNKVTEKGKDVELRCDPISGHTALYWYRQSLGQGLEFLIYFQGNSAPDKSGLPSDRFSAERTGGSVSTLTIQRTQQEDSAVYLCASSLTGGAGANVLTFGAGSRLTVL.

This clonotype was detected many times. The gene calls are TRBV3-1 and TRBJ1-6, with D perhaps TRBD1 (5 bases). Per germline, CDR1 LGHDT and CDR2 YNNKEL (reference sequence). CDR3 length equals 16 residues. V was pared by 0 bases and J by 10 bases, with 16 bases between. The CDR3 is CASSQDLGHVGSPLHF. The CDR3 nucleotides read TGTGCCAGCAGCCAAGACCTCGGACACGTAGGATCACCCCTCCACTTT.